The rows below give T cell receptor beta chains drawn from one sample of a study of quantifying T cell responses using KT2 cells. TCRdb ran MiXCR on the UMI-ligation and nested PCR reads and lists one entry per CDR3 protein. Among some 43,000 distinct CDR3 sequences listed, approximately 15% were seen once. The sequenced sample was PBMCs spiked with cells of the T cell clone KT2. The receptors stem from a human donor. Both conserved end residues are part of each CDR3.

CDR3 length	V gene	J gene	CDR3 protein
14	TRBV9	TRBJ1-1	CASSVGSGNTEAFF
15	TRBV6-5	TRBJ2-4	CASSFTDRGLNIQYF
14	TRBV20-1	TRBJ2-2	CSARPGQNTGELFF
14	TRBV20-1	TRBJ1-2	CSGGGAASSGGYTF
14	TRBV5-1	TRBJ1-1	CASSLEGRNTEAFF
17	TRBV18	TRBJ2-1	CASSPSTGGNSYNEQFF
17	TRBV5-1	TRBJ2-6	CASSQRGRGNGANVLTF
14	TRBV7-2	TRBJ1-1	CASSSPTGATEAFF
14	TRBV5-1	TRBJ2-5	CASRPTGTLETQYF
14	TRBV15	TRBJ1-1	CATSRRRAGMEAFF
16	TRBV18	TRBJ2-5	CASSPLGLGYQETQYF
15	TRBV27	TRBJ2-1	CASSLGLQTYNEQFF
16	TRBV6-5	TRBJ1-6	CASSYKIGVRNSPLHF
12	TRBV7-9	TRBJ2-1	CASSPLSGVQFF
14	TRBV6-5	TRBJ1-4	CASSRFDRNEKLFF
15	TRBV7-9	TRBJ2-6	CASSAQLSGANVLTF
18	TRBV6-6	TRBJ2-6	CASSYGQGATSGANVLTF
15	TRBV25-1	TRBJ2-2	CASSDTTANTGELFF
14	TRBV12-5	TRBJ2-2	CASGLSPRAGELFF
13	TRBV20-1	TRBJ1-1	CSANSPGSTEAFF
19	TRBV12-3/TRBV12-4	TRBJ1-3	CASSRVAGQGKISGNTIYF
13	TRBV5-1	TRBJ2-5	CASTGTTQETQYF
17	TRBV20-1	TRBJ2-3	CSASPPSGRGATDTQYF
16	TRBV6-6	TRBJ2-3	CASSYDRGRATDTQYF
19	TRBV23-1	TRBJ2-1	CASSPLRTSRSLSYNEQFF
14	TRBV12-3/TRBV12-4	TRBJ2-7	CASSLVVDRAQQYF
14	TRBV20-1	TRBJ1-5	CSATQGGGGQPQHF
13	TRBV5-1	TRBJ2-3	CASSSESTDTQYF
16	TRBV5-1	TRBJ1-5	CASRPDGGAVNQPQHF
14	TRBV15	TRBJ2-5	CATSRGRSQETQYF
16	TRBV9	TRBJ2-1	CASSSTSGGGYNEQFF
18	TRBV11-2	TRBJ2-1	CASSLISQLGSGGGGQFF
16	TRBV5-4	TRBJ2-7	CASSLGGGRSPDEQYF
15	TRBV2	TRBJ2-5	CASRMTGSVQETQYF
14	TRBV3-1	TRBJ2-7	CASSQGRSSYEQYF
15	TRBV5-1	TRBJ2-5	CASSLMGSYQETQYF
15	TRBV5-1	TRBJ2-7	CASSLRDRGFYEQYF
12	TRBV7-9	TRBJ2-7	CASSSQGSEQYF
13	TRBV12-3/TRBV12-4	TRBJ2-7	CASSLAGTYEQYF
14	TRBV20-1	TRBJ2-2	CSAKQGANTGELFF
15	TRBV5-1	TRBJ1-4	CASSRGQGTNEKLFF
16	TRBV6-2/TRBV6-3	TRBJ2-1	CASSSPLAGGRSEQFF
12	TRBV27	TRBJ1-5	CASRRGDQPQHF
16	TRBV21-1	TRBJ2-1	CASSKKVTGNFNEQFF
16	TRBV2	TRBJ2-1	CASSDRGLATYNEQFF
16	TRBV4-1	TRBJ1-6	CASSNTNRDKGSPLHF
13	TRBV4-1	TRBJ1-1	CASSQPTGYEAFF
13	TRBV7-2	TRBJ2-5	CASSLVVGETQYF
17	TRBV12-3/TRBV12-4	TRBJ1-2	CASSLAGTGGTLNGYTF
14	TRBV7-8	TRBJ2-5	CASSRRENQETQYF